This entry concerns a single T cell receptor beta chain. Antigen specificity is unknown. This sample is part of a study of T cell repertoires in cytomegalovirus infection. Study background: Recently identified HLA-C-restricted and well-studied HLA-B-restricted CMV epitopes were used. In public TCR beta signatures, there were indications of both CMV infection and matching HLA type. The study's findings and limits: Dominant in the ex vivo response were TCR beta clonotypes restricted by HLA-C and specific for CMV. Cumulative frequency (of public TCR beta family members) identified carriers of CMV plus the relevant HLA.

Germline assignment: CDR1 SEHNR and CDR2 FQNEAQ (reference sequence). The ends were cut back, 2 bases at V and 0 bases at J, with 16 bases in the middle. The length of the CDR3 is 18 residues. Via MiXCR, TCRdb re-called the reads, giving one row per CDR3 protein. Among about 340,000 distinct CDR3 sequences, 25% to 35% were seen once, and the ten largest hold approximately 20%. The genes are TRBV7-9 and TRBJ2-2, with D hard to call. The TCR sequence derives from a human donor in good health (CMV status not recorded). Some clones in this sample may be carry-over from other donors' samples. The input for sequencing was cultured PBMCs, taken from culture after CMV antigen stimulation. Here the CDR3 DNA reads TGTGCCAGCAGCTTACCCGTACCAGGATTAACGAACACCGGGGAGCTGTTTTTT. Protein: CASSLPVPGLTNTGELFF.